This is a list of T cell receptor beta chains from one sample in a study of T cell repertoires in cytomegalovirus infection. TCRdb re-called the reads with MiXCR, one entry per CDR3 protein. This table holds around 570,000 distinct CDR3 sequences, 40% found once. These TCRs are of unknown antigen specificity. This specimen was cultured PBMCs, taken from culture after CMV antigen stimulation. The receptors were gathered from a human donor in good health (CMV status not recorded). Some clones in this sample may be carry-over from other donors' samples. CDR3s include the opening cysteine and the closing phenylalanine or tryptophan. A D gene is named only where the DNA matches it firmly. Only some rows state a clone size, as once, few, many or a class for expanded clones.

J | size | D | V | CDR3 | DNA
TRBJ1-4 | NA | NA | TRBV6-2/TRBV6-3 | CATARRENEKLFF | TGTGCCACCGCAAGACGGGAAAATGAAAAACTGTTTTTT
TRBJ2-1 | many | TRBD2 | TRBV7-9 | CASSYPGTSGREPYNEQFF | TGTGCCAGCAGTTACCCCGGGACTAGCGGGAGGGAACCCTACAATGAGCAGTTCTTC
TRBJ1-2 | NA | TRBD1 | TRBV4-3 | CASSQPTGSNYGYTF | TGCGCCAGCAGCCAACCGACAGGGAGTAACTATGGCTACACCTTC
TRBJ1-6 | NA | NA | TRBV7-9 | CASSFSGGVNSPLHF | TGTGCCAGCAGCTTTTCTGGGGGAGTGAATTCACCCCTCCACTTT
TRBJ1-2 | few | TRBD1 | TRBV7-2 | CASSPGQGRDGYTF | TGTGCCAGCAGCCCCGGACAGGGGAGGGATGGCTACACCTTC
TRBJ2-3 | many | NA | TRBV7-6 | CASSSWGDSTDTQYF | TGTGCCAGCAGCTCCTGGGGAGATAGCACAGATACGCAGTATTTT
TRBJ2-5 | few | TRBD2 | TRBV5-6 | CASSRITSGRRETQYF | TGTGCCAGCAGTCGCATCACTAGCGGGAGGCGAGAGACCCAGTACTTC
TRBJ2-1 | NA | TRBD1 | TRBV12-5 | CASGGGQGHEQFF | TGTGCTAGTGGTGGGGGACAGGGCCATGAGCAGTTCTTC
TRBJ2-7 | once | NA | TRBV27 | CASKGSLISSYEQYF | TGTGCCAGCAAGGGCTCCCTTATTAGCTCCTACGAGCAGTACTTC
TRBJ2-5 | NA | TRBD2 | TRBV20-1 | CSARPSSGGGTQYF | TGCAGTGCTAGACCTTCTAGCGGGGGAGGGACCCAGTACTTC